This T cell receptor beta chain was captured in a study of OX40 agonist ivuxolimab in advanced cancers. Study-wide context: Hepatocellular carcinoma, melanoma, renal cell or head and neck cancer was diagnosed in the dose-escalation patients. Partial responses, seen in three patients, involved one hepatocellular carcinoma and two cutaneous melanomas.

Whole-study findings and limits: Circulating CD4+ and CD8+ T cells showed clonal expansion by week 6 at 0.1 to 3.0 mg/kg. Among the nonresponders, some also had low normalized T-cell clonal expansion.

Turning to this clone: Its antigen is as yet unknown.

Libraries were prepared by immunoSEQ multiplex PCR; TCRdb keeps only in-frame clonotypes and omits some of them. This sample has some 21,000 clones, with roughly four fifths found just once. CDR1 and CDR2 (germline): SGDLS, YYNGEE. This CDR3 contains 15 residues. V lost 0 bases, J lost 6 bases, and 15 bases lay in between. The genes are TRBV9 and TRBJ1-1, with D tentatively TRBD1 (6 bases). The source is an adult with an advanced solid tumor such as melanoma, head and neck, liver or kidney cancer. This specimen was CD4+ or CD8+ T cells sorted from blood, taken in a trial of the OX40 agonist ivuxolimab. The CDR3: CASSVEGVPGAEAFF. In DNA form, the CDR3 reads TGTGCCAGCAGCGTAGAAGGGGTCCCAGGGGCTGAAGCTTTCTTT.